Reported below is one T cell receptor beta chain. Its antigen is not identified. This sample is part of a study of T cell responses to AZD1222 COVID-19 vaccine. The data were produced by immunoSEQ multiplex PCR, yet TCRdb's version contains in-frame clones alone and is incomplete. The repertoire holds some 96,000 clones, with about nine tenths as singletons. Broader study findings: There were mostly white British donors and more females than males, and clonal diversity was possibly underestimated. Of the AZD1222 recipients, only 6 or 7 were seropositive at baseline. Within unmutated variant regions lay the reported targets of nearly half of spike-specific TCRs.

Material: peripheral blood, obtained 28 days after the second AZD1222 dose. The source is an adult who received the AZD1222 COVID-19 vaccine.

The CDR3 spells CASSLGGDSYEQYF. The CDR3 bases are TGCGCCAGCAGCTTGGGAGGCGACTCCTACGAGCAGTACTTC. This chain uses TRBV5-1 with TRBJ2-7; no firm D call. This CDR3 spans 14 amino acids. Deletions cut 0 bases from V and 0 bases from J, with 7 bases between. Germline V gives CDR1 SGHRS, CDR2 YFSETQ.